The 13 T cell receptor beta chains in this list originate from one sample, sequenced in a study of CD8 T cells in Susac syndrome. Reverse transcription used roughly 0.5 to 1 ug RNA and random hexamers. TCRdb itself ran the immunoSEQ multiplex PCR reads through MiXCR, one entry per CDR3 protein. The data show 180,000 or so distinct CDR3 sequences, less than 95% seen once. The specimen sequenced was CD4+ T cells from PBMCs. Receptors were obtained from a human donor in good health.

The chain joins TRBV24-1 to TRBJ2-3; D may be TRBD1 (6 bases). V shed 9 bases and J shed 0 bases, with 9 bases lying between them. This CDR3 is 13 amino acids long. Germline assignment: CDR1 KGHDR and CDR2 SFDVKD. The CDR3 region is CATGQGSTDTQYF. The CDR3 region has the DNA TGTGCCACCGGGCAGGGGAGCACAGATACGCAGTATTTT.

The chain is built from TRBV24-1 and TRBJ2-3, with no clear D. V shed 1 base and J shed 3 bases, with 7 bases lying between them. The CDR3 runs 14 residues. From germline, CDR1 is KGHDR and CDR2 SFDVKD. DNA for the CDR3: TGTGCCACCAGTGATTTCGAGGCTACAGATACGCAGTATTTT. This sequence encodes CATSDFEATDTQYF.

V usage is TRBV30 and J usage is TRBJ1-1; D remains ambiguous. Trimming shortened V by 3 bases and J by 1 base, and 9 bases separated the two germline ends. This CDR3 contains 13 residues. The germline gives CDR1 GTSNPN, CDR2 SVGIG (reference sequence). CDR3 nucleotide sequence: TGTGCCTGGAGAAAGTCAGAGAACACTGAAGCTTTCTTT. Translating it yields CAWRKSENTEAFF.

The V gene is TRBV20-1, the J gene TRBJ1-2; D perhaps matches TRBD1 (5 bases). The length of the CDR3 is 13 residues. Trimming cost V 5 bases and J 0 bases, with 10 bases left between them. Germline lookup yields CDR1 DFQATT and CDR2 SNEGSKA (reference sequence). CDR3 protein: CSAHRGTNYGYTF. For the CDR3, the DNA is TGCAGTGCTCACCGGGGGACTAACTATGGCTACACCTTC.

The chain combines TRBV5-6 with TRBJ2-1, with TRBD1 matching 7 bases. This CDR3 has 14 amino acids. V lost 9 bases and J lost 5; bases outside the gene matches: 11. Germline values: CDR1 SGHDT, CDR2 YYEEEE. In DNA form, the CDR3 reads TGTGCCACCCTAGAATTTGGGACAGACAATGAGCAGTTCTTC. Protein: CATLEFGTDNEQFF.

This chain joins TRBV9 and TRBJ1-2, with 8 bases aligning to TRBD1. V shed 0 bases and J 1 base; nucleotides not matched to a gene: 5. Germline V CDR1 and CDR2: SGDLS, YYNGEE. The CDR3 is 16 amino acids. CDR3 nucleotide sequence: TGTGCCAGCAGCGTAGCTTCGGGACAGGTTAACTATGGCTACACCTTC. This codes for CASSVASGQVNYGYTF.

The V gene is TRBV5-6, the J gene TRBJ1-1; perhaps TRBD1 as D (6 bases). The germline V gene has CDR1 SGHDT and CDR2 YYEEEE. The CDR3 spans 14 residues. V was trimmed by 0 bases and J by 7 bases, leaving 13 bases between them. As DNA, the CDR3 is TGTGCCAGCAGCTTGGTAGGTAGGGGGATTGAAGCTTTCTTT. The encoded protein is CASSLVGRGIEAFF.

The chain uses TRBV7-9 and TRBJ2-3; D possibly matches TRBD1 or TRBD2 (5 bases each). The CDR3 covers 14 residues. Germline V gene lookup returns CDR1 SEHNR and CDR2 FQNEAQ (reference sequence). Trimming removed 0 bases at V and 14 bases at J, with 18 bases between. The chain's CDR3 is CASSLAAPGTDRYF. The CDR3, as DNA: TGTGCCAGCAGCTTAGCCGCCCCAGGGACGGATCGGTATTTT.

The chain combines TRBV6-5 with TRBJ1-5; D ambiguous. The CDR3 is 13 amino acids. Germline V gene lookup returns CDR1 MNHEY and CDR2 SVGAGI. The V and J ends lost 0 bases and 6 bases respectively, with 6 bases between them. CDR3 amino acids: CASSYSRFQPQHF. DNA for the CDR3: TGTGCCAGCAGTTACTCAAGGTTTCAGCCCCAGCATTTT.

This chain links TRBV20-1 with TRBJ2-3, with TRBD2 matching over 7 bases. Germline V gene lookup returns CDR1 DFQATT and CDR2 SNEGSKA (reference sequence). Losses at the gene ends were 5 bases for V and 4 bases for J; bases not matched to a gene: 6. CDR3 length: 13 amino acids. The CDR3 protein is CSAGSREPDTQYF. CDR3 nucleotides: TGCAGTGCTGGATCGCGGGAGCCAGATACGCAGTATTTT.

This chain joins TRBV25-1 and TRBJ1-4; no definite D call. Trimming cost V 1 base and J 7 bases, with 7 bases left between them. Germline V gene sequence: CDR1 MGHDK, CDR2 SYGVNS. The CDR3 totals 13 residues. The chain's CDR3 is CASSESSSEKLFF. The CDR3 bases are TGTGCCAGCAGTGAATCATCCAGTGAAAAACTGTTTTTT.

The rearrangement joins TRBV20-1 to TRBJ1-4; possible D gene TRBD1, 5 bases. Germline V lookup: CDR1 DFQATT, CDR2 SNEGSKA (reference sequence). CDR3 length: 13 residues. Trimming stripped 3 bases from V and 5 bases from J, with 10 bases between. CDR3 DNA: TGCAGTGCTAGGTTGGGGACGAATGAAAAACTGTTTTTT. Its protein product is CSARLGTNEKLFF.

The genes are TRBV27 and TRBJ2-5, with TRBD2 matching over 12 bases. The CDR3 contains 14 residues. Trimming cost V 6 bases and J 3 bases; bases outside gene matches: 2. CDR1 and CDR2 (germline): MNHEY, SMNVEV (reference sequence). For the CDR3, the DNA is TGTGCCAGCAGAAGACTAGCGGGAGAAGAGACCCAGTACTTC. Its translation is CASRRLAGEETQYF.